This TCR beta chain was sequenced for a study of cytomegalovirus exposure and HLA in healthy donors. The method was immunoSEQ multiplex PCR; TCRdb's version includes in-frame clones alone and lacks a portion of them. The sample carries under 95,000 clones, approximately 90% recorded once. The specimen was PBMCs. The sequence derives from a man younger than 45 in good health and CMV-seronegative.

The CDR3 reads CAAKGAGGFETQYF. CDR3 nucleotide sequence: TGTGCCGCAAAAGGGGCGGGGGGGTTTGAGACCCAGTACTTC. J is TRBJ2-5 and V is TRBV7-2, with 9 bases fitting TRBD2. Germline V gene sequence: CDR1 SGHTA, CDR2 FQGNSA. V lost 11 bases, J lost 5 bases, and 12 bases stayed unmatched. CDR3 length: 14 amino acids.